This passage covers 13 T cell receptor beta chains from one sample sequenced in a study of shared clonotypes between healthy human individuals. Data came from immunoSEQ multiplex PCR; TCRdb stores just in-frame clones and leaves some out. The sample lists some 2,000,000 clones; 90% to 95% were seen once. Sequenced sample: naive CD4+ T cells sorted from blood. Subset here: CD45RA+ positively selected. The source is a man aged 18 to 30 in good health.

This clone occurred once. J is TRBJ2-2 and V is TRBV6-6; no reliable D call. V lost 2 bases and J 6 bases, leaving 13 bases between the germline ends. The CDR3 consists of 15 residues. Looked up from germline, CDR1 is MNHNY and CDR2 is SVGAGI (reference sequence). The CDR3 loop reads CASSYLSITSGELFF. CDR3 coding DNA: TGTGCCAGCAGTTACCTATCTATAACGTCCGGGGAGCTGTTTTTT.

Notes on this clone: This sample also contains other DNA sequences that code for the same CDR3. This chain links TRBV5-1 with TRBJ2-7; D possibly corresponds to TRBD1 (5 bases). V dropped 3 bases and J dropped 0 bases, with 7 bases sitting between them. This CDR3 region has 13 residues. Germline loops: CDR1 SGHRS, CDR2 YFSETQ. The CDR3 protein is CASSSDSSYEQYF. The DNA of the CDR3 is TGCGCCAGCAGCTCCGACAGCTCCTACGAGCAGTACTTC.

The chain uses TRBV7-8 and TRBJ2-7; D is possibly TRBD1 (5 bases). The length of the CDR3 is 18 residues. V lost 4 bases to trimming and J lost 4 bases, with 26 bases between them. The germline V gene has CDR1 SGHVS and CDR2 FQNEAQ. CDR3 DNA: TGTGCCAGCAGCTCTATCTCAGGGTTTGACATTGGGATTTACGAGCAGTACTTC. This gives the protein CASSSISGFDIGIYEQYF. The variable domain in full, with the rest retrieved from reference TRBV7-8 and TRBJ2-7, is GAGVSQSPRYKVAKRGQDVALRCDPISGHVSLFWYQQALGQGPEFLTYFQNEAQLDKSGLPSDRFFAERPEGSVSTLKIQRTQQEDSAVYLCASSSISGFDIGIYEQYFGPGTRLTVT.

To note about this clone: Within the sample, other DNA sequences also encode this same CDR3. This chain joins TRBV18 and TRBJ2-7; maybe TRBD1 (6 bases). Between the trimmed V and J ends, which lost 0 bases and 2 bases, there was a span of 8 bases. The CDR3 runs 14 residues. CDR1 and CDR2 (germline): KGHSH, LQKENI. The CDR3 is CASSPPDSPYEQYF. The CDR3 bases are TGTGCCAGCTCACCACCGGACAGTCCCTACGAGCAGTACTTC.

The CDR3 is CASTRPGTGSYEQYF. CDR3 nucleotides: TGTGCCAGCACCCGGCCGGGGACAGGGAGTTACGAGCAGTACTTC. The chain combines TRBV28 with TRBJ2-7; 9 bases match TRBD1. The CDR3 runs to 15 residues. J was trimmed by 4 bases and V by 7 bases; bases with no gene match: 11. Germline-derived CDR1 and CDR2 are MDHEN and SYDVKM.

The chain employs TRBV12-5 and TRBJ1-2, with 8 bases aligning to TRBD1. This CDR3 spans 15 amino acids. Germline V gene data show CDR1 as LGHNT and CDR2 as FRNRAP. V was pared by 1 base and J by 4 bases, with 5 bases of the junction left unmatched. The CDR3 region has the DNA TGTGCTAGTGGTTTGGGACAGGGGAGTAGCTATGGCTACACCTTC. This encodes CASGLGQGSSYGYTF.

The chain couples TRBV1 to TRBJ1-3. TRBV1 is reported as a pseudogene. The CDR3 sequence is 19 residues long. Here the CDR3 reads CTSSQDFRGRCISGNTIYF. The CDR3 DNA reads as TGCACCAGCAGCCAAGATTTCCGAGGCAGGTGCATCTCTGGAAACACCATATATTTT.

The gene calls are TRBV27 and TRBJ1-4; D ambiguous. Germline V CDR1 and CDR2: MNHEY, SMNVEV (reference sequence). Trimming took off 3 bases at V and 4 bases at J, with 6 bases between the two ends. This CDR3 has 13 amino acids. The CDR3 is CASSFRSNEKLFF. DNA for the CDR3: TGTGCCAGCAGTTTCCGCAGTAATGAAAAACTGTTTTTT.

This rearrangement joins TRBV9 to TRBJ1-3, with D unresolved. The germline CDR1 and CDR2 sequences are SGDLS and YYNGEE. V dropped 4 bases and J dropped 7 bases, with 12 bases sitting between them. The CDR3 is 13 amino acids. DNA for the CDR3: TGTGCCAGCAGCCCTCCTGTTGGGAACACCATATATTTT. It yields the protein CASSPPVGNTIYF. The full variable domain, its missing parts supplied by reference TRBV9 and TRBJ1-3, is DSGVTQTPKHLITATGQRVTLRCSPRSGDLSVYWYQQSLDQGLQFLIQYYNGEERAKGNILERFSAQQFPDLHSELNLSSLELGDSALYFCASSPPVGNTIYFGEGSWLTVV.

Here the CDR3 DNA reads TGTGCCAGCAGAAAGACTAGCGGGAACAATGAGCAGTTCTTC. Translation gives CASRKTSGNNEQFF. This chain joins TRBV9 and TRBJ2-1, with 11 positions matching TRBD2. Germline CDR1 and CDR2: SGDLS and YYNGEE. This CDR3 has 14 residues. Trimming took 5 bases from V and 5 from J; bases not matched to a gene: 3.

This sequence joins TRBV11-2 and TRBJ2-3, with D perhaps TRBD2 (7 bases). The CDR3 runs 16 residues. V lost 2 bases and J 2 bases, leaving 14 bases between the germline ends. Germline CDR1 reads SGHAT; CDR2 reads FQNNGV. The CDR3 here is CASSLIGGLYTDTQYF. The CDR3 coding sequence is TGTGCCAGCAGCTTAATCGGGGGGCTCTACACAGATACGCAGTATTTT. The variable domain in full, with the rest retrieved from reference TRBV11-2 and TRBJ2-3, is EAGVAQSPRYKIIEKRQSVAFWCNPISGHATLYWYQQILGQGPKLLIQFQNNGVVDDSQLPKDRFSAERLKGVDSTLKIQPAKLEDSAVYLCASSLIGGLYTDTQYFGPGTRLTVL.

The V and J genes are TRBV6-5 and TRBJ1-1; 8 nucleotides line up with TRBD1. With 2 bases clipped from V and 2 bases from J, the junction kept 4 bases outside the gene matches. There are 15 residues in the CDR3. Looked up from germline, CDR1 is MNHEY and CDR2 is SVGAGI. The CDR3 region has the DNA TGTGCCAGCAGTTACCTAGGACAGGGAAACACTGAAGCTTTCTTT. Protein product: CASSYLGQGNTEAFF.

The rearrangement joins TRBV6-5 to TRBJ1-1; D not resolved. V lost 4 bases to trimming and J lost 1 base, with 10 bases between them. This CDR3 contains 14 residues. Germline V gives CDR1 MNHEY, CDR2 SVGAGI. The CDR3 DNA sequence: TGTGCCAGCAGTTTAAGCTTGGGGAACACTGAAGCTTTCTTT. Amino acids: CASSLSLGNTEAFF.